This T cell receptor (beta chain) was identified in a study of shared clonotypes between healthy human individuals. This clone has more than one count but fewer than ten. The DNA input per sorted-subset replicate PCR was 200 ng, corresponding to around 30,000 T cell genomes. The protocol was immunoSEQ multiplex PCR, while the TCRdb copy is restricted to in-frame clones and leaves out a portion. The sample has about 2.2 million clones, 93% seen once. CD8 cells regarded as naive lacked CD45RO, were positively chosen for CCR7, and omitted terminally differentiated effector memory CD45RA+ cells. Trimming removed 5 bases at V and 6 bases at J, with 7 bases between. Germline assignment: CDR1 LNHDA and CDR2 SQIVND (reference sequence). The length of the CDR3 is 11 residues.

The sample taken for sequencing was naive CD8+ T cells from PBMCs. The V gene is TRBV19, the J gene TRBJ1-1; the D is unclear. This clonotype was sampled from a man aged 18 to 35 in good health. Some clones in this sample may be carry-over from other donors' samples. The CDR3 loop reads CASSAGAEAFF. CDR3 coding DNA: TGTGCCAGTAGTGCTGGGGCTGAAGCTTTCTTT.